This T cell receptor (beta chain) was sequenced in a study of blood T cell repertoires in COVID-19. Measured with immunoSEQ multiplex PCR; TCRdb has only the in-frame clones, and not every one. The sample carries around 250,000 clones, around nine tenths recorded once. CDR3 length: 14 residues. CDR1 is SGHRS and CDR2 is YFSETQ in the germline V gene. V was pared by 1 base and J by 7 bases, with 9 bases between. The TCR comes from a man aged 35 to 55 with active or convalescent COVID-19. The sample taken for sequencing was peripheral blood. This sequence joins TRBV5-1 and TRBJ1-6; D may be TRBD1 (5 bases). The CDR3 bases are TGCGCCAGCAGCTTGAGGGGACTGAATTCACCCCTCCACTTT. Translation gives CASSLRGLNSPLHF.